The sequence of this TCR beta chain was determined in a study of blood T cell repertoires in COVID-19. Study details: Samples came from the United States, Italy and Spain, spanning acute and convalescent COVID-19.

Trimming cost V 5 bases and J 0 bases, with 20 bases left between them. The CDR3 has 18 amino acids. In germline, CDR1 is LGHNT, CDR2 FRNRAP. The method was immunoSEQ multiplex PCR; TCRdb's version includes in-frame clones alone and lacks a portion of them. The sample includes 200,000 to 300,000 clones, just over 85% of them seen just once. The chain carries TRBV12-5 and TRBJ2-4; D remains ambiguous. Input material: peripheral blood. The sequence was collected from an older man with acute or convalescent COVID-19. CDR3 in amino acids: CASGPYFAGFSAKNIQYF. Written as DNA, the CDR3 is TGTGCTAGTGGTCCCTACTTTGCAGGATTCTCAGCCAAAAACATTCAGTACTTC. Together with reference TRBV12-5 and TRBJ2-4, the CDR3 gives the full variable domain: DARVTQTPRHKVTEMGQEVTMRCQPILGHNTVFWYRQTMMQGLELLAYFRNRAPLDDSGMPKDRFSAEMPDATLATLKIQPSEPRDSAVYFCASGPYFAGFSAKNIQYFGAGTRLSVL.